The subject of this entry is one T cell receptor beta chain. Its cognate antigen has yet to be identified. No qualities accompany the bases; no much larger clone lies one base away. The 39 donors, aged roughly 6 to 90 years, were systemically healthy Caucasian individuals from Russia. Each donor gave 8.5 to 10 milliliters of peripheral blood, collected into EDTA-treated Vacutainer tubes. PBMCs were isolated by Ficoll-Paque density-gradient centrifugation, with at least 7 million obtained per sample. Total RNA was extracted from PBMCs with Trizol reagent, with at least 6 micrograms obtained per sample. For every donor, flow cytometry on a PBMC aliquot measured the percentage of naive CD45RAhigh/CD27high T cells. This record belongs to a study of blood T cells in healthy people across ages (dated by TCRdb to the mid-2010s). Regarding the study in general: In model experiments, roughly one uniquely barcoded TCR beta cDNA molecule per two T cells was captured by template switching. To track age-related changes in TCR beta repertoire diversity, the study relied on deep sequencing normalized with unique cDNA molecular identifiers. Donors of different ages were randomly distributed across sequencing lanes to avoid experimental bias. The donors were split into four age groups: young (average around 16 years), middle-aged (nearly 40), aged (roughly 68) and long-lived (under 85). The study analyzed two additional independent replicas of 1 million unique cDNA reads from the same blood draw for two donors, one aged 18 to 29 and one aged 80 or older.

The full study reports these points: Donor CMV infection status was unknown, potentially confounding age-related changes in expanded clonotypes. Total diversity estimates from one million sequenced T cells were considered lower bounds and underestimates. There was a strong correlation between observed TCR beta diversity and the percentage of naive T cells measured by flow cytometry. Compared with the aged group, more naive CD4+ T cells, fewer expanded clones and increased TCR diversity were shown by the long-lived group, suggesting age selection. Since profiling was done on bulk unsorted PBMCs, naive and antigen-experienced compartments could not be conclusively compared. Observed TCR beta diversity per million T cells fell roughly linearly with age, and a significant reduction was already apparent by age about 36.

From the cysteine up to the phenylalanine, the CDR3 has a length of 12 residues. Only the CDR3 region is kept as DNA, spanning 36 bases read in frame from base 1. CDR1 and CDR2 (MNHEY, SMNVEV) derive from the germline V gene (reference sequence). Library construction relied on 5' RACE. The second PCR ran for roughly 6 to 11 cycles and used a J-beta primer mix along with a sample-barcoded 5' primer. A template-switch 5' adaptor carrying 12 random nucleotides introduced a unique molecular identifier onto each TCR beta cDNA molecule. Each sample yielded at least 2.5 million CDR3-containing paired-end reads. All of the RNA was converted into first-strand cDNA using the Mint cDNA synthesis kit, with a TRBC-specific oligonucleotide serving as the primer. Following uracil-DNA glycosylase treatment, all cDNA underwent a first 18-cycle PCR with the universal primers M1SS and BC2_uni_R. In the paper's pipeline: For normalization, 1 million high-quality reads were randomly selected from each sample, with every read carrying a distinct molecular identifier. Instead of being binned into consensus sequences, reads with shared molecular identifiers were discarded. MiTCR, run with a Q25 quality threshold and the strictest error-elimination algorithm, handled CDR3 identification, clonotype clustering and error correction. A nonparametric unseen species model using Euler transformation provided a lower-bound estimate of total TCR beta diversity. TCRdb reran the public reads through fastp at Q25 and MiXCR, keeping productive beta chains. For every CDR3 protein sequence, its rows merge into one entry that carries the most common genes and DNA. None of the V and J calls come from the authors' own analysis; TCRdb made them. The sample includes fewer than 2,000,000 distinct CDR3 sequences, with more than 35% observed a single time. 23% of the sample is held by the ten biggest clonotypes.

This sequence was found in a human donor in good health. The specimen was blood. The chain is encoded by TRBV27 joined to TRBJ2-4, with a tentative D gene TRBD2 over 6 matching bases. The J call may be mistaken, given a closer DNA end match to TRBJ2-5. The nucleotides are TGTGTCACGGGACTGGGGGTAGAGACCCAGTACTTC. Its amino acids are CVTGLGVETQYF.